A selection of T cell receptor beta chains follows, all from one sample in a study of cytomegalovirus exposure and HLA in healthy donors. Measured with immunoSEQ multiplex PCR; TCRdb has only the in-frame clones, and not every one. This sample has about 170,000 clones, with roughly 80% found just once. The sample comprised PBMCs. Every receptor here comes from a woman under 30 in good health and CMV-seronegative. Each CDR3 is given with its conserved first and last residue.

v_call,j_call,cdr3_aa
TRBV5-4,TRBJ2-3,CASSLGGTATDTQYF
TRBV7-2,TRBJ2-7,CASSGGGVHEQYF
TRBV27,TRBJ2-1,CASRRLTSGRRRDEQFF
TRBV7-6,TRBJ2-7,CASSLVGEGYEQYF
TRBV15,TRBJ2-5,CATGGPKSGRARETQYF
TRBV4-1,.,CASSQGRGRLEQYF
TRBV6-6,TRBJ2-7,CATLAGTYEQYF
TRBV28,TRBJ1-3,CASSRQGAGTIYF
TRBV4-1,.,CASSQVVGSPTYEQYF
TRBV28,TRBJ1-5,CASRSGALNNQPQHF
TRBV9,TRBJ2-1,CASSVEENLEQFF
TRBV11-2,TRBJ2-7,CASSLVLGEVYEQYF
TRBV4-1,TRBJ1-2,CASSQGQGPYYGYTF
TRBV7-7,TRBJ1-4,CASSLGARGNEKLFF
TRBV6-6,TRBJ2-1,CASSWTSGGYNEQFF
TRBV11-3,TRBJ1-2,CASSPQQANGYTF
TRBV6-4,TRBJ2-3,CASSSLPGASGSTDTQYF
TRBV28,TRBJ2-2,CASSTYNLGADTGELFF
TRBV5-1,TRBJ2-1,CASSPGGSVSYNEQFF
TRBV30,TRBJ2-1,CAWSTSGGSYNEQFF
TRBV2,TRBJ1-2,CASSELTGDYGYTF
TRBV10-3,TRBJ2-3,CAISEREGFASTDTQYF
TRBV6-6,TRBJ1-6,CASSQVRANSPLHF
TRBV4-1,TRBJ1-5,CASSSSGWAGNQPQHF
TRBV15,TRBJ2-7,CATSRVGGVSQASYEQYF
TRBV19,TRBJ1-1,CASDRQGTGNTEAFF
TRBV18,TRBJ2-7,CASSHGVSSYEQYF
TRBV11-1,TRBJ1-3,CASSFSRQHTIYF
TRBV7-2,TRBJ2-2,CASSSSGGGNTGELFF
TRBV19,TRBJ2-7,CASSKVSNYEQYF
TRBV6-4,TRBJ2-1,CASSESEHPYNEQFF
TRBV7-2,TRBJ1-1,CASSLVQGSGTEAFF
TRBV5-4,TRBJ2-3,CASSLEREDTQYF
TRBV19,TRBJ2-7,CASLKGPGGSGVGQYF
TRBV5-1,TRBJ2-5,CASSPISGEETQYF
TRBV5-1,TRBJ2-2,CASSLLVLGQGNTGELFF
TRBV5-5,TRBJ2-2,CASSWRLSGYTGELFF
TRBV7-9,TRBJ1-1,CSSSLALDPGNTEAFF
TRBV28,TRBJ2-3,CAIRAGGRDTQYF
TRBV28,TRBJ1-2,CASSLESREGGYTF
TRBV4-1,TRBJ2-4,CASSHLTGHQYF
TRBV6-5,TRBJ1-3,CASSDLLISGNTIYF